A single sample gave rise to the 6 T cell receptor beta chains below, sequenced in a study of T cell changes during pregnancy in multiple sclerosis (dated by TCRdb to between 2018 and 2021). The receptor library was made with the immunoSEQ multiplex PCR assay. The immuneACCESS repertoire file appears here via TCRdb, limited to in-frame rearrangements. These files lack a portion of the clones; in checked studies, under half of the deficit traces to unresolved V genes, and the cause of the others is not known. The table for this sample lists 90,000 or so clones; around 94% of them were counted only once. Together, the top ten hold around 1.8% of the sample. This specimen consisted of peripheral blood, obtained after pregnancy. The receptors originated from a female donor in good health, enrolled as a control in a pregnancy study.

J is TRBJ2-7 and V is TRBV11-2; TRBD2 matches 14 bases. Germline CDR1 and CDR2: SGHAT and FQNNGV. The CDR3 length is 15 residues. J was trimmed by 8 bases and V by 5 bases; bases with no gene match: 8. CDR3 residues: CASSLHGTSGSKQYF. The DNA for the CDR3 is TGTGCCAGCAGCCTACACGGGACTAGCGGGAGCAAGCAGTACTTC.

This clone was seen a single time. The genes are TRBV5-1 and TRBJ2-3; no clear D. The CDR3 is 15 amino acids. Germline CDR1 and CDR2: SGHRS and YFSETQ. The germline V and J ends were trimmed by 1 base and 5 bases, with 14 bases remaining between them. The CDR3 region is CASSLKLSTVDTQYF. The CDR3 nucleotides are TGCGCCAGCAGCTTGAAACTGAGCACAGTAGATACGCAGTATTTT.

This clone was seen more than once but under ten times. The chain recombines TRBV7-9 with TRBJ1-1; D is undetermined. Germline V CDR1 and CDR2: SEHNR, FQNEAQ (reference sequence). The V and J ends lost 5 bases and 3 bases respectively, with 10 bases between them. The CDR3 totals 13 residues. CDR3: CASSPERDTEAFF. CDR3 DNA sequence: TGTGCCAGCAGCCCGGAGAGGGACACTGAAGCTTTCTTT.

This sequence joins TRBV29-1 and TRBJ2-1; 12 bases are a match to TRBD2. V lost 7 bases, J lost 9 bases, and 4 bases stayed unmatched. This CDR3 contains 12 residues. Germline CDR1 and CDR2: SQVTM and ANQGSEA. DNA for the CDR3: TGCAGCGACCTGGGACTAGCGGGTGAGCAGTTCTTC. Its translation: CSDLGLAGEQFF.

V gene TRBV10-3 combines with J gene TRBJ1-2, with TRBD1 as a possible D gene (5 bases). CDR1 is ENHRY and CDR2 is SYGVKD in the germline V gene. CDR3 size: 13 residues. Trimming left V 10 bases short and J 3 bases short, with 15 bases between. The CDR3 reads CASRDGGDYGYTF. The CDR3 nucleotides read TGTGCCAGTCGGGACGGAGGGGACTATGGCTACACCTTC.

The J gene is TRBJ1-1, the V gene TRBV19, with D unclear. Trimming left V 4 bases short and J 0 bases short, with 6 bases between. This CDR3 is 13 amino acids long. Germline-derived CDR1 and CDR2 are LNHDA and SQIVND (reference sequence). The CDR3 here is CASSKSVNTEAFF. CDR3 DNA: TGTGCCAGTAGTAAGTCAGTGAACACTGAAGCTTTCTTT.